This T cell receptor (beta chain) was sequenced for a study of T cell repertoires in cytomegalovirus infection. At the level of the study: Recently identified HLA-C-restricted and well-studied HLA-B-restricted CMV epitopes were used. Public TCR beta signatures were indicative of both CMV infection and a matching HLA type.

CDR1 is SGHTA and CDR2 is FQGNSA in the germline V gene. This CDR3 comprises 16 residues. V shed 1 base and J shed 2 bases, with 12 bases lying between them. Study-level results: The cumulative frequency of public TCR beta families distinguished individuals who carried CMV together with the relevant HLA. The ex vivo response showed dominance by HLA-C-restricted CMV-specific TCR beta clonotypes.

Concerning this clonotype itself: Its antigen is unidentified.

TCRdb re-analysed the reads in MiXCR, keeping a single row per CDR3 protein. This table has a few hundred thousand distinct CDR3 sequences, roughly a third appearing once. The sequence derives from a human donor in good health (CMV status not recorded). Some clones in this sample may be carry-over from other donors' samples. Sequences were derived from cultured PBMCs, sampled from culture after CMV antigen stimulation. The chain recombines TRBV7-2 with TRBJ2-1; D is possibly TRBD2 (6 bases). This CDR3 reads CASSLGISGAYNEQFF. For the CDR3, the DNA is TGTGCCAGCAGCTTAGGGATTAGCGGAGCCTACAATGAGCAGTTCTTC.